This entry concerns a single T cell receptor beta chain. Its antigen is not identified. V lost 3 bases, J lost 10 bases, and 7 bases stayed unmatched. The CDR3 totals 16 residues. Researchers used 5'RACE with constant-segment primers to make TCR alpha and TCR beta cDNA libraries that carry sample barcodes and UMIs. One entry per CDR3 protein results from TCRdb running MiXCR on the 5' RACE reads. The sample consists of 350,000 to 450,000 distinct CDR3 sequences, roughly a quarter of them appearing once. This entry comes from a study of T-cell memory formation after mild COVID-19. The study's findings and limits: Clones shrinking from day 15 to 85 showed even CD4/CD8 mixes; later expanders tilted CD4+. Some responding clones appeared in pre-infection memory, suggesting cross-reactive memory joined. Contracting CD4+ clones were located mainly in CM and EM, and CD8+ clones in EMRA.

The receptor's source is an adult woman who had mild COVID-19 (a few samples of this study predate the infection). Cell type and time point are not known. The rearrangement uses TRBV12-3 or TRBV12-4 and TRBJ2-1; 15 bases align to TRBD2. Sequences were obtained from PBMCs or a T cell subset sorted from them (not recorded which). As DNA, the CDR3 is TGTGCCAGCAGTTTCTCCGGGACTAGCGGGAGGAGCGAGCAGTTCTTC. Protein sequence: CASSFSGTSGRSEQFF.